This T cell receptor beta chain was captured by sequencing in a study of cytomegalovirus exposure and HLA in healthy donors. Across the study: Both the 120 validation repertoires and the roughly 700 first-cohort repertoires used the same platform, as reported by a later analysis.

The 120-subject validation cohort, separate from the 666-subject first cohort, included the donors. Sequencing used immunoSEQ multiplex PCR; TCRdb keeps in-frame clones, though not all of them. The profile shows around 230,000 clones, around 87% of them singletons. This TCR was sampled from a woman aged 30 to 39 in good health and CMV-seropositive. Sequenced material: PBMCs.

CDR3 in DNA: TGCGCCAGCAGGCGGGGACAGATAAATGAAAAACTGTTTTTT. Its translation is CASRRGQINEKLFF. The genes are TRBV4-1 and TRBJ1-4; 7 nucleotides align to TRBD1. The CDR3 sequence is 14 residues long. In germline, CDR1 is MGHRA, CDR2 YSYEKL. V was clipped by 6 bases and J by 5 bases; unmatched bases: 6.